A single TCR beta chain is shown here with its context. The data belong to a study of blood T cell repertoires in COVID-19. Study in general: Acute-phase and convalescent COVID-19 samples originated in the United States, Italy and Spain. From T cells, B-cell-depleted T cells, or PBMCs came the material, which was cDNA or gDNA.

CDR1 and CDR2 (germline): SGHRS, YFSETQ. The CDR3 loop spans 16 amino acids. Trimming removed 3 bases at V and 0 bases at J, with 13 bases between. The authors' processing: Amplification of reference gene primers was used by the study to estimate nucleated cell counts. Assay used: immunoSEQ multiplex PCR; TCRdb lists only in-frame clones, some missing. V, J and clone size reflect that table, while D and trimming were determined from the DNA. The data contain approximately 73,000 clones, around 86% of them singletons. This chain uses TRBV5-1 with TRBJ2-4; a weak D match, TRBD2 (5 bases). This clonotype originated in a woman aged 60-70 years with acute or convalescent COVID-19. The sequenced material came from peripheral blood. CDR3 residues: CASSWERRGAKNIQYF. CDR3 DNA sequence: TGCGCCAGCAGCTGGGAGCGGCGAGGAGCCAAAAACATTCAGTACTTC.